A selection of T cell receptor beta chains follows, all from one sample in a study of Graves' ophthalmopathy and Graves' hyperthyroidism. Via MiXCR, TCRdb re-called the multiplex PCR reads, giving one row per CDR3 protein. The data show roughly 1.1 million distinct CDR3 sequences, about 38% seen once. Sample: peripheral blood or thyroid tissue (not recorded which). Receptors were obtained from an adult man with Graves' hyperthyroidism. The CDR3 runs from the conserved cysteine through the conserved F or W. A D gene is named only where the DNA matches it firmly. Clone size appears in some rows only: once, few, many, or a class for an expanded clone.

V: TRBV2; size: many; J: TRBJ2-5; D: NA; CDR3: CASIRTAREETQYF; DNA: TGTGCCAGCATTAGGACAGCGAGGGAGGAGACCCAGTACTTC
V: TRBV6-5; size: few; J: TRBJ2-7; D: NA; CDR3: CASSWVPGANEQYF; DNA: TGTGCCAGCAGTTGGGTTCCAGGGGCGAACGAGCAGTACTTC
V: TRBV29-1; size: NA; J: TRBJ2-3; D: TRBD1; CDR3: CSVTGGVTDTQYF; DNA: TGCAGCGTTACAGGGGGCGTTACGGATACGCAGTATTTT
V: TRBV27; size: few; J: TRBJ1-5; D: TRBD1; CDR3: CASRQGDTFGNQPQHF; DNA: TGTGCCAGCAGACAGGGGGACACTTTTGGCAATCAGCCCCAGCATTTT
V: TRBV19; size: few; J: TRBJ2-2; D: TRBD2; CDR3: CASRRTSGYGGELFF; DNA: TGTGCCAGTAGACGGACTAGCGGGTACGGCGGGGAGCTGTTTTTT
V: TRBV6-5; size: many; J: TRBJ1-6; D: NA; CDR3: CASTPVGSYNSPLHF; DNA: TGTGCCAGCACACCAGTCGGCTCCTATAATTCACCCCTCCACTTT
V: TRBV29-1; size: NA; J: TRBJ2-2; D: TRBD2; CDR3: CSVEKTSGHHTGELSW; DNA: TGCAGCGTTGAGAAGACTAGCGGGCACCACACCGGGGAGCTGTCTTGG
V: TRBV10-2; size: NA; J: TRBJ1-1; D: TRBD1; CDR3: CASRRQGIRNTEAFF; DNA: TGTGCCAGCAGGCGACAGGGGATCCGGAACACTGAAGCTTTCTTT
V: TRBV29-1; size: many; J: TRBJ2-5; D: NA; CDR3: CSVLRPGWDQETQYF; DNA: TGCAGCGTTCTTCGACCCGGTTGGGATCAAGAGACCCAGTACTTC
V: TRBV24-1; size: NA; J: TRBJ2-3; D: NA; CDR3: CATSDSPSRSTGDTQYF; DNA: TGTGCCACCAGTGACTCCCCAAGCAGGAGTACAGGGGATACGCAGTATTTT
V: TRBV19; size: few; J: TRBJ2-7; D: TRBD1; CDR3: CASSLRDRGPGEQYF; DNA: TGTGCCAGTAGTCTGCGGGACAGGGGGCCAGGAGAGCAGTACTTC
V: TRBV12-3/TRBV12-4; size: few; J: TRBJ1-1; D: TRBD1; CDR3: CASSLATGAEAFF; DNA: TGTGCCAGCAGCTTGGCTACAGGGGCTGAAGCTTTCTTT
V: TRBV12-3/TRBV12-4; size: many; J: TRBJ2-5; D: TRBD2; CDR3: CASSLGTSGEETQYF; DNA: TGTGCCAGCAGTTTAGGGACTAGCGGGGAAGAGACCCAGTACTTC
V: TRBV4-1; size: few; J: TRBJ1-3; D: NA; CDR3: CASSQYESKPGNTIYF; DNA: TGCGCCAGCAGCCAATACGAGTCAAAACCTGGAAACACCATATATTTT
V: TRBV10-3; size: NA; J: TRBJ1-1; D: NA; CDR3: CAISESSGSYAEAFF; DNA: TGTGCCATCAGTGAGTCGTCAGGGAGTTACGCTGAAGCTTTCTTT
V: TRBV5-1; size: many; J: TRBJ1-1; D: NA; CDR3: CASRPGGSEAFF; DNA: TGCGCCAGCAGACCTGGGGGTTCTGAAGCTTTCTTT
V: TRBV2; size: many; J: TRBJ2-7; D: TRBD1; CDR3: CASMTGQGIYEQYF; DNA: TGTGCCAGCATGACGGGACAGGGCATCTACGAGCAGTACTTC
V: TRBV12-3/TRBV12-4; size: many; J: TRBJ2-7; D: NA; CDR3: CASSMSDSPMEQYF; DNA: TGTGCCAGCAGTATGTCGGACAGTCCTATGGAGCAGTACTTC
V: TRBV7-2; size: NA; J: TRBJ1-5; D: NA; CDR3: CASSLVAPGDLGYQPQHF; DNA: TGTGCCAGCAGCTTAGTGGCGCCAGGGGATCTCGGTTATCAGCCCCAGCATTTT
V: TRBV19; size: many; J: TRBJ1-4; D: NA; CDR3: CAVHSETNEKLFF; DNA: TGTGCCGTCCACTCGGAAACTAATGAAAAACTGTTTTTT
V: TRBV6-1; size: NA; J: TRBJ1-3; D: NA; CDR3: CASREGLLGNTIYF; DNA: TGTGCCAGCAGGGAGGGACTTTTAGGGAACACCATATATTTT
V: TRBV5-1; size: few; J: TRBJ1-5; D: NA; CDR3: CASSLMGAGQPQHF; DNA: TGCGCCAGCAGCTTGATGGGGGCAGGACAGCCCCAGCATTTT
V: TRBV7-9; size: NA; J: TRBJ1-2; D: TRBD1; CDR3: CASSSWGTGANYGYTF; DNA: TGTGCCAGCAGTTCCTGGGGGACAGGGGCGAACTATGGCTACACCTTC
V: TRBV4-3; size: many; J: TRBJ1-6; D: NA; CDR3: CASSQGTHNSPLHF; DNA: TGCGCCAGCAGCCAAGGAACCCATAATTCACCCCTCCACTTT
V: TRBV10-3; size: NA; J: TRBJ1-2; D: NA; CDR3: CASKSRGNYGYTF; DNA: TGTGCCAGCAAATCACGGGGTAACTATGGCTACACCTTC
V: TRBV25-1; size: NA; J: TRBJ2-7; D: NA; CDR3: CASRIDISYEQYF; DNA: TGTGCCAGCAGAATCGACATTTCCTACGAGCAGTACTTC
V: TRBV7-9; size: once; J: TRBJ1-4; D: TRBD1; CDR3: CASSFGGGGEELFF; DNA: TGTGCCAGCAGTTTTGGAGGAGGGGGCGAAGAACTGTTTTTT
V: TRBV20-1; size: NA; J: TRBJ1-2; D: TRBD1; CDR3: CSARDPRTGGYGYTF; DNA: TGCAGTGCTAGAGATCCGAGGACAGGGGGCTATGGCTACACCTTC
V: TRBV2; size: many; J: TRBJ2-6; D: NA; CDR3: CASTMAANVLTF; DNA: TGTGCCAGCACCATGGCGGCCAACGTCCTGACTTTC
V: TRBV7-2; size: NA; J: TRBJ1-3; D: NA; CDR3: CASSLATSGNTIYF; DNA: TGTGCCAGCAGCTTAGCCACCTCTGGAAACACCATATATTTT
V: TRBV6-5; size: many; J: TRBJ1-4; D: NA; CDR3: CASSRWGSGLFF; DNA: TGTGCCAGCAGTAGGTGGGGGTCAGGACTGTTTTTT
V: TRBV12-3/TRBV12-4; size: few; J: TRBJ2-2; D: NA; CDR3: CASSFREMTSGELFF; DNA: TGTGCCAGCAGTTTCAGGGAAATGACGTCCGGGGAGCTGTTTTTT
V: TRBV27; size: NA; J: TRBJ1-2; D: TRBD1; CDR3: CASSSYRGPGYGYTF; DNA: TGTGCCAGCAGTTCTTACAGGGGGCCGGGCTATGGCTACACCTTC
V: TRBV14; size: many; J: TRBJ2-7; D: TRBD2; CDR3: CASSQRGLADYEQYF; DNA: TGTGCCAGCAGCCAGCGAGGACTAGCAGACTACGAGCAGTACTTC
V: TRBV14; size: NA; J: TRBJ2-7; D: NA; CDR3: CASSGRNRTFNEQYF; DNA: TGTGCCAGCAGCGGCCGGAACAGGACGTTTAACGAGCAGTACTTC
V: TRBV9; size: many; J: TRBJ1-3; D: NA; CDR3: CASSVADSGSGNTIYF; DNA: TGTGCCAGCAGCGTAGCCGATTCGGGCTCTGGAAACACCATATATTTT
V: TRBV10-3; size: NA; J: TRBJ2-7; D: TRBD1; CDR3: CASSYPGQGSGEQYF; DNA: TGTGCCAGCAGTTACCCGGGACAGGGGAGCGGCGAGCAGTACTTC
V: TRBV7-9; size: NA; J: TRBJ2-7; D: NA; CDR3: CASSLLREQDEQYF; DNA: TGTGCCAGCAGTTTATTGAGGGAGCAGGACGAGCAGTACTTC
V: TRBV5-1; size: many; J: TRBJ2-7; D: TRBD1; CDR3: CASSLEGQSAYEQYF; DNA: TGCGCCAGCAGCTTGGAGGGACAGTCAGCCTACGAGCAGTACTTC
V: TRBV7-2; size: NA; J: TRBJ2-6; D: TRBD1; CDR3: CASSWKPGQGFVEAF; DNA: TGTGCCAGCAGCTGGAAACCGGGACAGGGTTTCGTTGAAGCTTTC
V: TRBV10-3; size: many; J: TRBJ1-1; D: NA; CDR3: CAISERREATEAFF; DNA: TGTGCCATCAGCGAGCGTCGAGAGGCCACTGAAGCTTTCTTT
V: TRBV12-3/TRBV12-4; size: NA; J: TRBJ1-2; D: TRBD1; CDR3: CASSPSGTARSYGYTF; DNA: TGTGCCAGCAGTCCCTCAGGGACAGCACGTAGCTATGGCTACACCTTC
V: TRBV7-9; size: NA; J: TRBJ2-5; D: TRBD2; CDR3: CASTSGTSRETQYF; DNA: TGTGCCAGCACAAGCGGGACTAGCAGGGAGACCCAGTACTTC
V: TRBV2; size: many; J: TRBJ2-7; D: NA; CDR3: CASIGRMFAGTYEQYF; DNA: TGTGCCAGCATTGGGAGGATGTTTGCGGGAACCTACGAGCAGTACTTC
V: TRBV5-1; size: NA; J: TRBJ1-2; D: TRBD1; CDR3: CASSFGTDNSVHTF; DNA: TGCGCCAGCAGCTTCGGGACAGACAACAGCGTTCACACCTTC
V: TRBV18; size: NA; J: TRBJ2-5; D: NA; CDR3: CASSPTKSQETQYF; DNA: TGTGCCAGCTCACCGACGAAGAGCCAAGAGACCCAGTACTTC
V: TRBV6-1; size: NA; J: TRBJ1-5; D: NA; CDR3: CASSEAAASKLPQHF; DNA: TGTGCCAGCAGTGAAGCGGCTGCTTCAAAGCTGCCCCAGCATTTT
V: TRBV27; size: NA; J: TRBJ2-5; D: NA; CDR3: CASSPLGARDQETQYF; DNA: TGTGCCAGCAGTCCCCTGGGGGCCAGGGACCAAGAGACCCAGTACTTC
V: TRBV6-5; size: NA; J: TRBJ1-2; D: TRBD1; CDR3: CASTDLDRNPYGYTF; DNA: TGTGCCAGCACCGATTTGGACAGGAACCCCTATGGCTACACCTTC
V: TRBV24-1; size: many; J: TRBJ1-2; D: NA; CDR3: CATSDSGVTYGYTF; DNA: TGTGCCACCAGTGATTCGGGGGTTACCTATGGCTACACCTTC
V: TRBV5-1; size: NA; J: TRBJ1-1; D: TRBD1; CDR3: CASVLTGRTEAFF; DNA: TGCGCCAGCGTCTTGACAGGGAGGACTGAAGCTTTCTTT
V: TRBV10-3; size: NA; J: TRBJ1-2; D: NA; CDR3: CAISASDNYGYTF; DNA: TGTGCCATCAGTGCAAGTGATAACTATGGCTACACCTTC
V: TRBV10-1; size: many; J: TRBJ1-1; D: NA; CDR3: CASNPGDTEAFF; DNA: TGCGCCAGCAACCCAGGGGATACTGAAGCTTTCTTT
V: TRBV11-3; size: NA; J: TRBJ2-5; D: TRBD1; CDR3: CASSSNRGPQETQYF; DNA: TGTGCCAGCAGCTCAAACAGGGGGCCCCAAGAGACCCAGTACTTC
V: TRBV27; size: NA; J: TRBJ1-6; D: NA; CDR3: CASSLGGPGGNSPLHF; DNA: TGTGCCAGCAGTTTGGGGGGTCCTGGGGGGAATTCACCCCTCCACTTT
V: TRBV20-1; size: many; J: TRBJ1-4; D: TRBD1; CDR3: CSAGTGRNEKLFF; DNA: TGCAGTGCCGGGACAGGGAGAAATGAAAAACTGTTTTTT
V: TRBV25-1; size: NA; J: TRBJ1-4; D: TRBD1; CDR3: CATSSPPGQVEKLFF; DNA: TGTGCCACCAGCAGCCCCCCGGGACAGGTCGAAAAACTGTTTTTT
V: TRBV28; size: NA; J: TRBJ2-7; D: NA; CDR3: CASSNRDTRDEQYF; DNA: TGTGCCAGCAGCAACAGGGACACCCGTGACGAGCAGTACTTC
V: TRBV12-3/TRBV12-4; size: many; J: TRBJ2-5; D: TRBD1; CDR3: CASSRNRQGAEETQYF; DNA: TGTGCCAGCAGCCGAAACCGACAGGGGGCTGAGGAGACCCAGTACTTC
V: TRBV19; size: many; J: TRBJ2-5; D: NA; CDR3: CASRPQPGETQYF; DNA: TGTGCCAGTAGGCCCCAGCCGGGAGAGACCCAGTACTTC